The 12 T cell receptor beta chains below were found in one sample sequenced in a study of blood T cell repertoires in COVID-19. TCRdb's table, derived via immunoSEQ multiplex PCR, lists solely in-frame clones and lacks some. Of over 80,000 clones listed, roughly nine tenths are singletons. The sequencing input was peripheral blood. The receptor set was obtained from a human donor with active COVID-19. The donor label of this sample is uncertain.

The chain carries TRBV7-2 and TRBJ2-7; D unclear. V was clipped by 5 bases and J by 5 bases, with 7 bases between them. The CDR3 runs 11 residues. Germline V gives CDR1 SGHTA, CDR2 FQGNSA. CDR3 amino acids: CASSPLNEQYF. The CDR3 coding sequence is TGTGCCAGCAGCCCCCTAAACGAGCAGTACTTC.

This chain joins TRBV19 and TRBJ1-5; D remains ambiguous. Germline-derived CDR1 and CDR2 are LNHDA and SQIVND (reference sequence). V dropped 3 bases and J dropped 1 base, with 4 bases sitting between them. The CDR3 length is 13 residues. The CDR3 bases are TGTGCCAGTAGTATGGGCAGCAATCAGCCCCAGCATTTT. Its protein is CASSMGSNQPQHF.

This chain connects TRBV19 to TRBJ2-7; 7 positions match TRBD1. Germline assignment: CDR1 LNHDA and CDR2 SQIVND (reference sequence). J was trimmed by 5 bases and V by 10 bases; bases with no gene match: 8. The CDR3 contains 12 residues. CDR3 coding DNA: TGTGCCACGACACAAACAGGGGACGAGCAGTACTTC. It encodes CATTQTGDEQYF.

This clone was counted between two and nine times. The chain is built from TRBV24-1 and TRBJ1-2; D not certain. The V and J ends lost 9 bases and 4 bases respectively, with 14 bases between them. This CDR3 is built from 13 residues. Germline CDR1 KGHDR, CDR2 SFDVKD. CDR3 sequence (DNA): TGTGCCACCTCTTCCGGGGAAGGCTATGGCTACACCTTC. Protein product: CATSSGEGYGYTF.

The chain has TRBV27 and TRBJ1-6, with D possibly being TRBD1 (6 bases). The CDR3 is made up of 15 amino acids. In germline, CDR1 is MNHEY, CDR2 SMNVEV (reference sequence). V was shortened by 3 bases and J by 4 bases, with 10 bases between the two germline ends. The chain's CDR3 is CASSFGGRYNSPLHF. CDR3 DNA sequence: TGTGCCAGCAGTTTTGGGGGCCGTTATAATTCACCCCTCCACTTT.

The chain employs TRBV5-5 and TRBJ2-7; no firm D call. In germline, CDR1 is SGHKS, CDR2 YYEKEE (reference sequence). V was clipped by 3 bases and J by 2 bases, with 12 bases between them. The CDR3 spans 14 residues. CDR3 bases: TGTGCCAGCAGCTCCATAACAGATCCCTACGAGCAGTACTTC. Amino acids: CASSSITDPYEQYF.

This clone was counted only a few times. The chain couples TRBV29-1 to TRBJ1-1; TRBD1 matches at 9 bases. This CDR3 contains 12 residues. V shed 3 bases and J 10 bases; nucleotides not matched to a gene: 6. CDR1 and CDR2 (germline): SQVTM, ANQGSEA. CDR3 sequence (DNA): TGCAGCGTTGAGGGGACAGGGAGTAGAGCTTTCTTT. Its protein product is CSVEGTGSRAFF.

CDR3 sequence reads: CASSPSTGRMDTQYF. For the CDR3, the DNA is TGTGCCAGCAGTCCCTCGACAGGGAGGATGGATACGCAGTATTTT. The V and J genes are TRBV6-2 or TRBV6-3 and TRBJ2-3, with D perhaps matching TRBD1 (7 bases). Germline values: CDR1 MNHEY, CDR2 SVGEGT. Trimming removed 5 bases from V and 6 bases from J, with 18 bases in between. The CDR3 covers 15 residues.

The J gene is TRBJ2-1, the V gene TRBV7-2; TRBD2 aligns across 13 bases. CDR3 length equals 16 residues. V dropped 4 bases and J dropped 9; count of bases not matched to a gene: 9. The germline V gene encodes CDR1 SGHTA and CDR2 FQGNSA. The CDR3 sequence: CASSSTTSGGEGEQFF. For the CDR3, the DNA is TGTGCCAGCAGCTCTACCACTAGCGGGGGGGAGGGTGAGCAGTTCTTC.

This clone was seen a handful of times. DNA for the CDR3: TGTGCCAGCAGTTACGGGACAGGGATCAACGAGCAGTACTTC. Its translation is CASSYGTGINEQYF. The chain carries TRBV6-5 and TRBJ2-7, with 9 bases lining up with TRBD1. CDR1 and CDR2 (germline): MNHEY, SVGAGI. This CDR3 spans 14 amino acids. The junction had 4 bases not matched to a gene; V was cut back by 2 bases and J by 5 bases.

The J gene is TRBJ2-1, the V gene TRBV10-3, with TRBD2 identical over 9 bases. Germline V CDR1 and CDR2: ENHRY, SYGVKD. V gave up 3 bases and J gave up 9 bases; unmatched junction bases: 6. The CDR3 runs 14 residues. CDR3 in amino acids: CAISESGGQGEQFF. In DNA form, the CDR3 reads TGTGCCATCAGTGAAAGCGGGGGGCAGGGTGAGCAGTTCTTC.

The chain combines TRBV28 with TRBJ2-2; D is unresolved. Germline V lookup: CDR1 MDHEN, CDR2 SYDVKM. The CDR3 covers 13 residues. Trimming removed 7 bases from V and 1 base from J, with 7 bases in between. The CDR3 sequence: CASIPRNTGELFF. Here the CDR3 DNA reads TGTGCCAGCATCCCCAGGAACACCGGGGAGCTGTTTTTT.